This T cell receptor beta chain came from a study of blood T cell repertoires in COVID-19. Across the whole study: Nucleic acid was either cDNA or gDNA, and it came from T cells, B-cell-depleted T cells, or PBMCs.

In the original workflow: Using reference gene primer amplification, nucleated cell counts were estimated. TCRdb's table, derived via immunoSEQ multiplex PCR, lists solely in-frame clones and lacks some. That table gives V, J and clone size, and the DNA gave D and trimming. This table has about 280,000 clones, roughly 85% appearing once. This clone came up once. Germline-derived CDR1 and CDR2 are SGHVS and FNYEAQ. This CDR3 contains 15 residues. V dropped 5 bases and J dropped 4; count of bases not matched to a gene: 10. This sequence originates from a man aged 35 to 55 who had been exposed to COVID-19. Source material: PBMCs or T cells enriched from blood (not recorded which). The chain joins TRBV7-6 to TRBJ1-1; 7 bases are shared with TRBD1. CDR3 sequence: CASSPSTGYGTEAFF. The CDR3 DNA sequence: TGTGCCAGCAGCCCATCGACAGGGTACGGCACTGAAGCTTTCTTT. Full variable domain (rest looked up from reference TRBV7-6 and TRBJ1-1): GAGVSQSPRYKVTKRGQDVALRCDPISGHVSLYWYRQALGQGPEFLTYFNYEAQQDKSGLPNDRFSAERPEGSISTLTIQRTEQRDSAMYRCASSPSTGYGTEAFFGQGTRLTVV.